What follows are 10 T cell receptor beta chains derived from one specimen sequenced in a study of graft-versus-host responses after intestinal transplantation. Graft specimens yielded both intraepithelial and lamina propria lymphocytes. Sequencing was performed with immunoSEQ multiplex PCR; in TCRdb, only in-frame clones are kept and a portion is missing. The top ten hold 6.5% to 8.5% of the sample, which has fewer than 20,000 clones, roughly three quarters seen once. Sequencing was performed on ileum tissue, taken roughly 490 days after intestinal transplant. All receptors come from a human patient who received an intestinal transplant, so some T cells may come from the graft donor.

This sequence joins TRBV15 and TRBJ2-5; D not certain. The J call may not be correct, given that the DNA end is closer to TRBJ2-7. The germline gives CDR1 LNHNV, CDR2 YYDKDF (reference sequence). This CDR3 is built from 14 residues. The CDR3 is CATSRVATSYEQYF. CDR3 DNA sequence: TGTGCCACCAGCAGAGTGGCGACCTCCTACGAGCAGTACTTC.

The chain links TRBV13 to TRBJ2-7; D is unclear. In germline, CDR1 is PRHDT, CDR2 FYEKMQ (reference sequence). V was shortened by 3 bases and J by 0 bases, with 6 bases between the two germline ends. The CDR3 is made up of 13 amino acids. The CDR3 DNA sequence: TGTGCCAGCAGCTTGGGCCGCTCCTACGAGCAGTACTTC. It codes for CASSLGRSYEQYF.

This rearrangement joins TRBV18 to TRBJ2-3; D unclear. Trimming took 3 bases from V and 0 from J, leaving 7 bases between them. The CDR3 loop spans 14 amino acids. Per germline, CDR1 KGHSH and CDR2 LQKENI. Here the CDR3 reads CASSPERSTDTQYF. Here the CDR3 DNA reads TGTGCCAGCTCACCGGAGAGGAGCACAGATACGCAGTATTTT.

The J gene is TRBJ1-2, the V gene TRBV21-1; the table gives TRBD1 as D, unverified against the DNA. TRBV21-1 is annotated as a pseudogene. The CDR3 runs to 14 residues. In DNA, the CDR3 is TGTGCCAGCAGCTCGCAGGTACGGCCGTGGGGCTACACCTTC. It is translated as CASSSQVRPWGYTF.

The rearrangement joins TRBV19 to TRBJ1-3; D remains unclear. Trimming cost V 10 bases and J 0 bases, with 19 bases left between them. The CDR3 has 16 amino acids. CDR1 LNHDA and CDR2 SQIVND come from the germline V gene (reference sequence). The CDR3 DNA follows: TGTGCCACGGCGAGCTCGAGGACCAGCTCTGGAAACACCATATATTTT. The encoded protein is CATASSRTSSGNTIYF.

This rearrangement joins TRBV2 to TRBJ1-4; D is undetermined. The germline CDR1 and CDR2 sequences are SNHLY and FYNNEI. This CDR3 is 13 amino acids long. V was cut by 5 bases and J by 8 bases, with 12 bases left in between. This chain's CDR3 is CASSPQAGEKLFF. The CDR3 DNA reads TGTGCCAGCAGTCCCCAGGCTGGGGAAAAACTGTTTTTT. Based on the CDR3 plus reference TRBV2 and TRBJ1-4, the full variable domain is EPEVTQTPSHQVTQMGQEVILRCVPISNHLYFYWYRQILGQKVEFLVSFYNNEISEKSEIFDDQFSVERPDGSNFTLKIRSTKLEDSAMYFCASSPQAGEKLFFGSGTQLSVL.

As to this clone: In the same sample, other DNA sequences code for this CDR3. The CDR3 DNA sequence: TGTGCCAGCACTAAATCCGGGGGGGGGAACCACGAGCAGTACTTC. It yields the protein CASTKSGGGNHEQYF. V usage is TRBV28 and J usage is TRBJ2-7; TRBD2 matches at 8 bases. V was clipped by 7 bases and J by 5 bases; unmatched bases: 13. Germline-derived CDR1 and CDR2 are MDHEN and SYDVKM. The CDR3 has 15 residues.

Comment on this clone: Since a far larger clone is one base different, this is likely a read error. The CDR3 loop is CAISPGAPGAFYGYTF. The CDR3 DNA reads TGTGCCATCAGCCCGGGGGCGCCAGGGGCCTTCTATGGCTACACCTTC. V usage is TRBV5-4 and J usage is TRBJ1-2, with D tentatively TRBD1 (6 bases). CDR1 is SGHNT, CDR2 YYREEE, per germline (reference sequence). The CDR3 is made up of 16 amino acids.

The chain uses TRBV5-1 and TRBJ2-5; 7 positions agree with TRBD2. This CDR3 is built from 15 residues. Germline CDR1 SGHRS, CDR2 YFSETQ. With V trimmed by 0 bases and J by 6 bases, 8 bases remained unmatched. The CDR3 sequence: CASSLGGGDGQTQYF. CDR3 nucleotides: TGCGCCAGCAGCTTGGGCGGGGGTGACGGTCAGACCCAGTACTTC.

The chain employs TRBV4-1 and TRBJ2-1; 7 bases match TRBD2. The V gene's germline CDR1 is MGHRA and CDR2 YSYEKL. Germline trimming cut 3 bases from V and 6 bases from J; bases unmatched to any gene: 11. The CDR3 sequence is 16 residues long. This chain's CDR3 is CASSHPGGGVGNEQFF. The CDR3 nucleotides are TGCGCCAGCAGCCACCCCGGGGGAGGGGTGGGCAATGAGCAGTTCTTC.